The next 17 T cell receptor beta chains were all read from a single sample in a study of response to subunit inactivated influenza vaccine (dated by TCRdb to between 2018 and 2020). Receptor amplification or capture employed RT-PCR. Instrument on record: Illumina HiSeq 2500. TCRdb reprocessing: public reads trimmed at Q25 with fastp, clones called with MiXCR, in-frame beta chains kept. Rows are unified per CDR3 protein, each entry keeping the most common DNA and genes. The sample contains about 540,000 distinct CDR3 sequences, around 21% of them found a single time. The ten largest clones represent roughly 2.8% of the sample. These data also formed part of another study, on T cells expressing NK-cell markers. According to the second study: TCR beta cDNA libraries were made by 5'RACE template switching that added a universal primer site and unique molecular identifiers.

Specimen: CD4+ T cells sorted from PBMCs, collected less than 13 days after vaccination. Receptor source: a man between 45 and 60 years old who received an inactivated influenza vaccine. Donor details come from another sample of the same person, matched by shared clones.

The table lists this clonotype with a count of one. The rearrangement uses TRBV7-2 and TRBJ1-5, with a weak D call TRBD1 (6 bases). The germline V and J ends were trimmed by 7 bases and 2 bases, with 15 bases remaining between them. Germline V gene sequence: CDR1 SGHTA, CDR2 FQGNSA. The CDR3 has 15 amino acids. The CDR3 DNA follows: TGTGCCAGCACTCAGACGGCAGGGGGCAATCAGCCCCAGCATTTT. It translates to CASTQTAGGNQPQHF.

The chain joins TRBV20-1 to TRBJ1-6; a weak D match, TRBD1 (6 bases). The CDR3 covers 17 residues. The V gene lost 0 bases and the J gene lost 0 bases, with 12 bases spanning the gap. Germline values: CDR1 DFQATT, CDR2 SNEGSKA (reference sequence). This CDR3 reads CSARDEETGSYNSPLHF. In nucleotides, the CDR3 is TGCAGTGCTAGAGATGAGGAGACAGGCTCCTATAATTCACCCCTCCACTTT.

With regard to this clonotype: Sequence at one end of the junction differs from germline and may be a read error. The chain is built from TRBV12-3 or TRBV12-4 and TRBJ2-7, with D possibly being TRBD1 (6 bases). CDR3 size: 15 residues. CDR3 region: CASSLGRGRLDDQYF. The CDR3 DNA reads TGTGCCAGCAGTTTGGGCAGGGGAAGGTTGGACGATCAGTACTTC.

The rearrangement joins TRBV3-1 to TRBJ2-1; D gene uncertain. Per germline, CDR1 LGHDT and CDR2 YNNKEL (reference sequence). This CDR3 comprises 12 residues. Trimming left V 0 bases short and J 11 bases short, with 8 bases between. DNA for the CDR3: TGTGCCAGCAGCCAAGATGGGTCAAAGCAGTTCTTC. Translated, it gives CASSQDGSKQFF.

V is TRBV24-1 and J is TRBJ2-1; D is possibly TRBD1 (6 bases). The V gene's germline CDR1 is KGHDR and CDR2 SFDVKD. The CDR3 spans 11 residues. With 10 bases removed from V and 6 bases from J, the gap between germline ends came to 9 bases. This CDR3 is CATRGGNEQFF. In nucleotides, the CDR3 is TGTGCCACGAGAGGGGGCAATGAGCAGTTCTTC.

In this sample, this clonotype turned up a few times. The J gene is TRBJ2-2, the V gene TRBV12-3 or TRBV12-4, with no clear D. V was trimmed by 0 bases and J by 0 bases, leaving 5 bases between them. This CDR3 contains 15 residues. The CDR3 protein is CASSLADANTGELFF. The CDR3 region has the DNA TGTGCCAGCAGTTTAGCGGACGCGAACACCGGGGAGCTGTTTTTT.

The CDR3 spells CASSPTGFGETQYF. DNA for the CDR3: TGTGCCAGCAGCCCGACAGGGTTCGGGGAGACCCAGTACTTC. The chain links TRBV5-6 to TRBJ2-5; 7 bases line up with TRBD1. The trim removed 4 bases at V and 5 bases at J, leaving 8 bases unmatched. CDR1 SGHDT and CDR2 YYEEEE come from the germline V gene. This CDR3 has 14 residues.

As regards this clonotype: Compared with germline, one end of the junction differs, possibly owing to a read error. This rearrangement joins TRBV6-5 to TRBJ2-7, with 8 nucleotides matching TRBD1. This CDR3 has 14 amino acids. Germline V gives CDR1 MNHEY, CDR2 SVGAGI. The CDR3 nucleotides are TGTGCCAGCAGTTATGACAGGGGTCCCTACGAGCGGTACTTC. Amino acid sequence: CASSYDRGPYERYF.

This clonotype has a handful of counts. The chain combines TRBV29-1 with TRBJ1-5; TRBD1 agrees at 9 bases. This CDR3 has 13 amino acids. The germline CDR1 and CDR2 sequences are SQVTM and ANQGSEA. Germline trimming cut 6 bases from V and 4 bases from J; bases unmatched to any gene: 4. In DNA form, the CDR3 reads TGCAGCGTCCGGGACAGGGCAAATCAGCCCCAGCATTTT. It translates to CSVRDRANQPQHF.

This clonotype was counted only a few times. This rearrangement joins TRBV7-9 to TRBJ2-2; 9 bases are shared with TRBD1. V was clipped by 4 bases and J by 7 bases; unmatched bases: 7. The CDR3 has 15 residues. Germline CDR1 reads SEHNR; CDR2 reads FQNEAQ (reference sequence). The CDR3 spells CASSSGTGYIGELFF. CDR3 coding DNA: TGTGCCAGCAGCTCCGGGACAGGGTATATCGGGGAGCTGTTTTTT.

This clonotype showed up just a few times. The chain recombines TRBV6-2 or TRBV6-3 with TRBJ1-1, with D possibly being TRBD1 (5 bases). Germline values: CDR1 MNHEY, CDR2 SVGEGT. This CDR3 contains 13 residues. Trimming took off 6 bases at V and 8 bases at J, with 16 bases between the two ends. The CDR3 loop reads CASSPTPGLEAFF. CDR3 sequence (DNA): TGTGCCAGCAGCCCCACCCCGGGGCTAGAAGCTTTCTTT.

This clonotype was seen a handful of times. The chain has TRBV18 and TRBJ1-4; D ambiguous. The V end was cut by 3 bases, the J end by 5 bases, with 7 bases between. CDR3 length: 13 residues. The germline gives CDR1 KGHSH, CDR2 LQKENI. CDR3 sequence reads: CASSPQRNEKLFF. The CDR3 DNA sequence: TGTGCCAGCTCACCGCAGCGGAATGAAAAACTGTTTTTT.

On this clonotype: A far larger clone is one base from this, pointing to a likely read error. This chain joins TRBV12-3 or TRBV12-4 and TRBJ1-5; the D is unclear. The V end was cut by 3 bases, the J end by 3 bases, with 3 bases between. CDR3 length equals 12 residues. The CDR3 region has the DNA TGTGCCAGCAGTTTTGCCAATCAGCCCCAGCATTTT. The encoded protein is CASSFANQPQHF.

This clonotype was seen a handful of times. V is TRBV20-1 and J is TRBJ2-1; weak D call: TRBD2 (5 bases). Germline CDR1 reads DFQATT; CDR2 reads SNEGSKA (reference sequence). Deletions cut 7 bases from V and 9 bases from J, with 13 bases between. The CDR3 consists of 11 residues. CDR3 loop: CSGILALEQFF. Here the CDR3 DNA reads TGCAGTGGTATCCTAGCACTTGAGCAGTTCTTC.

There are a few counts of this clonotype. This chain joins TRBV21-1 and TRBJ2-6; the table's TRBD1 call for D was not verified on the DNA. TRBV21-1 has pseudogene status. The CDR3 is 19 amino acids. In nucleotides, the CDR3 is TGTGCCAGCAGCAAAATAAGGCAGGGGGCCCACTCTGGGGCCAACGTCCTGACTTTC. Translation gives CASSKIRQGAHSGANVLTF.

This rearrangement joins TRBV12-3 or TRBV12-4 to TRBJ2-5, with D possibly being TRBD2 (7 bases). The CDR3 has 15 residues. Trimming pared 6 bases from V and 5 bases from J, leaving 19 bases between. The CDR3 coding sequence is TGTGCCAGCAGAGTCTCGTGGGGGGGCCTGGAGACCCAGTACTTC. Translated, it gives CASRVSWGGLETQYF.

The chain employs TRBV7-7 and TRBJ2-3, with TRBD2 matching over 8 bases. Germline V CDR1 and CDR2: SSHAT, FNYEAQ (reference sequence). With 6 bases clipped from V and 2 bases from J, the junction kept 22 bases outside the gene matches. The CDR3 runs to 20 residues. CDR3 sequence: CASSLSPSGRLTGPTDTQYF. DNA for the CDR3: TGTGCCAGCAGTCTCAGCCCTAGCGGGCGACTCACGGGGCCCACAGATACGCAGTATTTT.